This paragraph reports one T cell receptor beta chain. No antigen is known for it. One base away there is no much larger clone; base qualities are not given. This entry comes from a study of technical replicates of blood from several donors (dated by TCRdb to the late 2010s). The CDR3 holds 16 amino acids from the cysteine to the phenylalanine. Only the CDR3 part of the read is kept: 48 bases, read in frame from the first base. Deletion took 0 bases off V and 5 bases off J, with a span of 14 bases between the germline ends. CDR1 LGHNA and CDR2 YNFKEQ are derived from the germline V gene. Receptors were amplified or captured by the immunoSEQ multiplex PCR assay. Drawn from immuneACCESS, this table holds only the in-frame rearrangements with V and J called that TCRdb kept. Clones are partly lost; checked studies trace under half to an unresolved V gene and leave the rest unexplained. The sample yields 60,000 to 75,000 clones; about 97% were counted once. The leading ten clones occupy approximately 0.26% of the sample.

The sequenced material came from T cells isolated from PBMCs. The chain uses TRBV4-2 and TRBJ2-1; the D gene assignment is ambiguous. The TCR comes from a human donor in good health. In nucleotides, the sequence is TGTGCCAGCAGCCAAGATCTAAGTTCCCAAAACAATGAGCAGTTCTTC. This translates into CASSQDLSSQNNEQFF.